The clone carrying this T cell receptor (beta chain) was counted once. The record originates from a study of blood T cell repertoires in COVID-19. Study background: The United States, Italy and Spain supplied acute and convalescent COVID-19 samples.

Here immunoSEQ multiplex PCR was the method, and the copy in TCRdb shows in-frame clones only, minus some. This table holds around 100,000 clones, less than 90% found once. The specimen sequenced was peripheral blood. The origin of this receptor is a man aged 25-45 years in a cohort sampled during active COVID-19.

The CDR3 DNA reads as TGTGCCAGCAGCTTACAATCGGACGAGCAGTACTTC. Translated, it gives CASSLQSDEQYF. This chain connects TRBV11-3 to TRBJ2-7; D is ambiguous. Looked up from germline, CDR1 is SGHNT and CDR2 is YENEEA. The CDR3 has 12 amino acids. Trimming pared 2 bases from V and 5 bases from J, leaving 7 bases between.